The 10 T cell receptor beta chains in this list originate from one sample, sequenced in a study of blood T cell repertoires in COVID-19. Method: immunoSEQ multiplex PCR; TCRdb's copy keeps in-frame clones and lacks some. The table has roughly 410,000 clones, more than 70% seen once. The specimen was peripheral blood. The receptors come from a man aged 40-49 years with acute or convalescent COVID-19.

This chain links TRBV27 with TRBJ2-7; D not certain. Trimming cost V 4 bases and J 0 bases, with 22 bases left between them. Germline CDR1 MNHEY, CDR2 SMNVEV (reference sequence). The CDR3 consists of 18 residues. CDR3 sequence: CASSYRGGIGAYSYEQYF. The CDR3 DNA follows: TGTGCCAGCAGTTACCGAGGCGGAATTGGCGCGTACTCCTACGAGCAGTACTTC.

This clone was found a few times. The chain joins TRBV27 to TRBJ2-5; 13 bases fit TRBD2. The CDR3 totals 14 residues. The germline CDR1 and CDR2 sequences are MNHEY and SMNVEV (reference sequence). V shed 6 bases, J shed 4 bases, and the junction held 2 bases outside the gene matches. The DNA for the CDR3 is TGTGCCAGCAGCGGACTAGCGGGAGCAGAGACCCAGTACTTC. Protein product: CASSGLAGAETQYF.

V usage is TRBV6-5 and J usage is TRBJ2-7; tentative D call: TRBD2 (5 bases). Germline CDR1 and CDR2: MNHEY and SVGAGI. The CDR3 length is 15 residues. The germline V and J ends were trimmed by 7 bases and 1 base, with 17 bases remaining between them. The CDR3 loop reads CASTTVFRGSYEQYF. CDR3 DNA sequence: TGTGCCAGCACCACGGTGTTCCGGGGATCCTACGAGCAGTACTTC.

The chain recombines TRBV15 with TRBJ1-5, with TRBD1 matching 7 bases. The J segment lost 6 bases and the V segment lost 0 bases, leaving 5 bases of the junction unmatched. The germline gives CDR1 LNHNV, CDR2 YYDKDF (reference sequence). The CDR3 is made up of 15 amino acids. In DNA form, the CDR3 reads TGTGCCACCAGCAGAGAAACAGGGGATTTTCAGCCCCAGCATTTT. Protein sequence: CATSRETGDFQPQHF.

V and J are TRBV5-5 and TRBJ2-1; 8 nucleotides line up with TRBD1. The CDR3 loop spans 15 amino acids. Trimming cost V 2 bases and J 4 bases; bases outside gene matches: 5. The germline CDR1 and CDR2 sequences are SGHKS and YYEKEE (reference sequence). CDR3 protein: CASSFAGGGYNEQFF. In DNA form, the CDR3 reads TGTGCCAGCAGCTTCGCAGGGGGCGGGTACAATGAGCAGTTCTTC.

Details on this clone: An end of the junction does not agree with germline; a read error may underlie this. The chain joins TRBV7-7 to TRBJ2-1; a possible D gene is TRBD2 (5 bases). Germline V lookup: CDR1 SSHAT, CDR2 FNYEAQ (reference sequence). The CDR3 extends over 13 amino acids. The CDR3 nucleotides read TGTGCTAGCAGCCCGGGTGAAGGAGGAGAGCAGTTCTTC. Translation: CASSPGEGGEQFF.

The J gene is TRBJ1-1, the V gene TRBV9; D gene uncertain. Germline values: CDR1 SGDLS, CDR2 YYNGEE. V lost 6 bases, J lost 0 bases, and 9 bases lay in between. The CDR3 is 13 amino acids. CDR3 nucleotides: TGTGCCAGCAACAACGGGGTGAACACTGAAGCTTTCTTT. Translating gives CASNNGVNTEAFF.

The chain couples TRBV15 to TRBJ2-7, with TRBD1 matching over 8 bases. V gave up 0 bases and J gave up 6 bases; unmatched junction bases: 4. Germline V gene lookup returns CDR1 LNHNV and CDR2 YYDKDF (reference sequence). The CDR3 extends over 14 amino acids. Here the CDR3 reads CATSRDRGQGEQYF. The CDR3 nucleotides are TGTGCCACCAGCAGAGACAGGGGGCAGGGCGAGCAGTACTTC.

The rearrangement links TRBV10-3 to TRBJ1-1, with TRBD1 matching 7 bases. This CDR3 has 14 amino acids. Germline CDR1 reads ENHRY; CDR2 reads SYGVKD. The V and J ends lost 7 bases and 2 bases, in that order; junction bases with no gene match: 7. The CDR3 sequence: CAIKRRGSNTEAFF. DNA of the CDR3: TGTGCCATCAAGCGCAGGGGGTCAAACACTGAAGCTTTCTTT.

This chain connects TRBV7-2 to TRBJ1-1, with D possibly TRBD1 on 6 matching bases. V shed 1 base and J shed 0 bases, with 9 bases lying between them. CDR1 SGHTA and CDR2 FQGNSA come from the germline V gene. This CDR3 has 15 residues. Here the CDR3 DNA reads TGTGCCAGCAGCTTAGTGGGGGGGCTGAACACTGAAGCTTTCTTT. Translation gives CASSLVGGLNTEAFF.